This TCR beta chain was recorded in a study of graft-versus-host responses after intestinal transplantation. Study in general: Recipients were all induced with anti-thymocyte globulin, then given tacrolimus and steroids for around 3 years.

Comment on this clone: The antigen is undetermined.

Germline lookup yields CDR1 SGHRS and CDR2 YFSETQ. V lost 4 bases and J 1 base, leaving 16 bases between the germline ends. The CDR3 is made up of 16 amino acids. TCRdb's copy holds only in-frame clones and misses some; the assay was immunoSEQ multiplex PCR. In the table there are nearly 110,000 clones, 87% of which are singletons. Study findings and constraints: Those patients showing graft-donor T cell macrochimerism displayed high graft-versus-host to host-versus-graft clonal ratios in allografts. Investigators detected GvH clones in recipient marrow, with some emerging earlier in ileum or blood.

Sample: unstimulated CD4+ T cells sorted from spleen or lymph node cells, taken before transplant. The rearrangement uses TRBV5-1 and TRBJ2-3, with D maybe TRBD1 (6 bases). This TCR was recovered from a human donor who was the organ donor for an intestinal transplant. CDR3 DNA: TGCGCCAGCAGCGGACGGGCGGCAGGGGGCACAGATACGCAGTATTTT. The encoded protein is CASSGRAAGGTDTQYF.